This T cell receptor beta chain was captured in a study of cytomegalovirus exposure and HLA in healthy donors. This clone came up once. Here immunoSEQ multiplex PCR was the method, and the copy in TCRdb shows in-frame clones only, minus some. Of 300,000 to 350,000 clones listed, approximately 91% are singletons. CDR1 is SGHAT, CDR2 FQNNGV, per germline. Trimming cost V 5 bases and J 0 bases; bases outside gene matches: 4. This CDR3 is built from 15 residues. The donors formed part of the roughly 120-subject validation cohort, distinct from the roughly 620-subject first cohort. Sequencing used PBMCs. The chain is built from TRBV11-2 and TRBJ1-1; 9 nucleotides agree with TRBD1. The sequence came from a man aged 30 to 39 in good health and CMV-seronegative. CDR3 region: CASSERDRVNTEAFF. The CDR3 bases are TGTGCCAGCAGCGAGCGGGACAGGGTGAACACTGAAGCTTTCTTT.